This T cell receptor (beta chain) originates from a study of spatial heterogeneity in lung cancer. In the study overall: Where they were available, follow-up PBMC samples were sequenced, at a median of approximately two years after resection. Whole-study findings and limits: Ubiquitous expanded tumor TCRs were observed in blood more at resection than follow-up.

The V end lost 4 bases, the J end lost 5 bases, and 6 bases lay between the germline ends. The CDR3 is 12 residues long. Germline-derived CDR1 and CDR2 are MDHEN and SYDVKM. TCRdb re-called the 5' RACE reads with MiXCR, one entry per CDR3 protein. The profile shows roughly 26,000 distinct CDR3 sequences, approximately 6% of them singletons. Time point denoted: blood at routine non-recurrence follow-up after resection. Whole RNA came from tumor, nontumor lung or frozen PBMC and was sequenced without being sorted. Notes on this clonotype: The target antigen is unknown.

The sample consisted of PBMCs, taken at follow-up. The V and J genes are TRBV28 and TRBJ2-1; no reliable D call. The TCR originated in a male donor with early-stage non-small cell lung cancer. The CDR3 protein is CASSSQNNEQFF. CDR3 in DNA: TGTGCCAGCAGTTCACAGAACAATGAGCAGTTCTTC.